The 4 T cell receptor beta chains listed next were all sequenced from one sample in a study of T cell responses to AZD1222 COVID-19 vaccine. Measured with immunoSEQ multiplex PCR; TCRdb has only the in-frame clones, and not every one. Of some 150,000 clones in the sample, about 92% were seen once. The sequences come from peripheral blood, collected on day 0 of MenACWY control vaccination. Receptors were obtained from an adult in good health.

J is TRBJ2-2 and V is TRBV4-2, with 9 bases identical to TRBD1. Per germline, CDR1 LGHNA and CDR2 YNFKEQ. The ends lost 1 base at V and 5 bases at J; junction bases unmatched: 2. The length of the CDR3 is 15 residues. CDR3: CASSQGTGVTGELFF. The CDR3 DNA reads as TGTGCCAGCAGCCAAGGGACAGGGGTGACCGGGGAGCTGTTTTTT.

The genes are TRBV28 and TRBJ2-1; TRBD2 aligns across 11 bases. The germline gives CDR1 MDHEN, CDR2 SYDVKM. The V and J ends lost 7 bases and 2 bases, in that order; junction bases with no gene match: 16. This CDR3 region has 19 residues. DNA of the CDR3: TGTGCCAGCACCCACCCTCGGCTAGCGGGAGGCCTGACCTACAATGAGCAGTTCTTC. It encodes CASTHPRLAGGLTYNEQFF.

V and J are TRBV19 and TRBJ1-6; possible D gene TRBD1, 6 bases. V was shortened by 1 base and J by 7 bases, with 8 bases between the two germline ends. Germline assignment: CDR1 LNHDA and CDR2 SQIVND (reference sequence). The CDR3 is 14 residues long. The DNA of the CDR3 is TGTGCCAGTAGTATAGGGACAGTGAATTCACCCCTCCACTTT. Protein: CASSIGTVNSPLHF.

V and J are TRBV13 and TRBJ2-3, with 12 positions matching TRBD2. This CDR3 has 18 amino acids. V gave up 2 bases and J gave up 2 bases; unmatched junction bases: 8. From germline, CDR1 is PRHDT and CDR2 FYEKMQ (reference sequence). The CDR3 loop reads CASSLSSGRAFVTDTQYF. The CDR3 DNA sequence: TGTGCCAGCAGCTTATCTAGCGGGAGGGCCTTCGTCACAGATACGCAGTATTTT.